A single sample is the source of the 3 T cell receptor beta chains below, sequenced in a study of blood T cells in healthy people across ages (dated by TCRdb to between 2014 and 2016). Receptor amplification or capture employed 5' RACE. The listed sequencing device is Illumina HiSeq 2500. A second about 7 to 12 cycle PCR used a sample-barcoded 5' primer and a J-beta primer mix. TCRdb's own reprocessing of the public reads used fastp at Q25 and MiXCR and kept productive beta chains. Each record represents a unique CDR3 protein, reported with the most common genes and DNA among its rows. The sample table holds more than 1,000,000 distinct CDR3 sequences, of which about 25% were seen once. Clones ranked in the top ten supply approximately 0.71% of the sample. The same data also contributed to another study, on T cells of mothers and their children.

Sequencing was done on a sample of blood. All receptors derive from a girl aged 2-10 years in good health.

This clonotype came up many times. CDR3 nucleotides: TGTGCCAGCAGCTTGGACCCCTTCAGTGAAGCTTTCTTT. Protein: CASSLDPFSEAFF. The V gene is TRBV5-6, the J gene TRBJ1-1; D gene uncertain. The V gene's germline CDR1 is SGHDT and CDR2 YYEEEE. Trimming stripped 0 bases from V and 7 bases from J, with 10 bases between. This CDR3 is built from 13 residues. The full variable domain, with the rest looked up from reference TRBV5-6 and TRBJ1-1, is DAGVTQSPTHLIKTRGQQVTLRCSPKSGHDTVSWYQQALGQGPQFIFQYYEEEERQRGNFPDRFSGHQFPNYSSELNVNALLLGDSALYLCASSLDPFSEAFFGQGTRLTVV.

This clonotype was observed a few times. The rearrangement links TRBV5-6 to TRBJ2-3; 13 bases map to TRBD2. There are 16 residues in the CDR3. J lost 4 bases, V lost 4 bases, and 6 bases had no gene match. The germline CDR1 and CDR2 sequences are SGHDT and YYEEEE. CDR3 sequence: CASSGGTSGKADTQYF. DNA for the CDR3: TGTGCCAGCAGCGGGGGGACTAGCGGGAAGGCAGATACGCAGTATTTT.

This clonotype was seen a few times. The chain is built from TRBV2 and TRBJ2-1; 9 bases are shared with TRBD2. This CDR3 contains 15 residues. Trimming cost V 6 bases and J 2 bases; bases outside gene matches: 5. Per germline, CDR1 SNHLY and CDR2 FYNNEI. The CDR3 DNA reads as TGTGCCAGCAGGGGAGCGGGGGGCCCCTACAATGAGCAGTTCTTC. This codes for CASRGAGGPYNEQFF.